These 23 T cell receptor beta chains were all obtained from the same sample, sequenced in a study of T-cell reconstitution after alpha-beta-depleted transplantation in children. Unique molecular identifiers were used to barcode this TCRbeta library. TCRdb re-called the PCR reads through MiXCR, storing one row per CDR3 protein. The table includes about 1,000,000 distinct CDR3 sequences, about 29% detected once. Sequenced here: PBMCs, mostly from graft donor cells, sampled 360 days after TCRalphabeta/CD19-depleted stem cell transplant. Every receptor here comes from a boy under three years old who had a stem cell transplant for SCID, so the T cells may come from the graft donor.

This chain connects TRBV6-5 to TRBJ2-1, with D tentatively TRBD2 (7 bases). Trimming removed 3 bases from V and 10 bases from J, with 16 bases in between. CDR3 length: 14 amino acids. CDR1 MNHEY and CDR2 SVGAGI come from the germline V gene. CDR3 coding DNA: TGTGCCAGCAGTTATGGGTGGGGGGGCGGCGAGCAGTTCTTC. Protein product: CASSYGWGGGEQFF.

CDR3 region: CASSQERAADYQETQYF. DNA of the CDR3: TGTGCCAGCAGCCAAGAAAGGGCAGCCGATTACCAAGAGACCCAGTACTTC. The chain carries TRBV4-2 and TRBJ2-5; D not certain. Between the trimmed V and J ends, which lost 0 bases and 0 bases, there was a span of 14 bases. The CDR3 length is 17 residues. In germline, CDR1 is LGHNA, CDR2 YNFKEQ.

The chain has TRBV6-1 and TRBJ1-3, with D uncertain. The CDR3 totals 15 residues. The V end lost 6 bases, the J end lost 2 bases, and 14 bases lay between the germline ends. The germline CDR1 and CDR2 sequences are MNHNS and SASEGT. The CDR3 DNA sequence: TGTGCCAGCAGAGAGAAGGGAGGTCCTGGAAACACCATATATTTT. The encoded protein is CASREKGGPGNTIYF.

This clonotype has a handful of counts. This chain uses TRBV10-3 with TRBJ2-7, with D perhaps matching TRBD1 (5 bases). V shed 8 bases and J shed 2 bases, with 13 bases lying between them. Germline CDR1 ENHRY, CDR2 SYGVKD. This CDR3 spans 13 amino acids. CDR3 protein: CAIGKGLAYEQYF. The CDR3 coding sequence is TGTGCCATCGGAAAGGGGTTGGCCTACGAGCAGTACTTC.

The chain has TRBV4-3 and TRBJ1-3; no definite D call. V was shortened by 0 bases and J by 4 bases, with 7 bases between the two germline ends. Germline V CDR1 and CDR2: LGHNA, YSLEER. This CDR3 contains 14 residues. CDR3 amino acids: CASSQDILGNTIYF. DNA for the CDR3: TGCGCCAGCAGCCAAGATATACTCGGAAACACCATATATTTT.

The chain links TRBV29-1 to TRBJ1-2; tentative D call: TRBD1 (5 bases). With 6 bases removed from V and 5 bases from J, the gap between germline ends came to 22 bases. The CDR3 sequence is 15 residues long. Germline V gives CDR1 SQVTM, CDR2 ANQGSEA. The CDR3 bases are TGCAGCGTCTCGCCCGCGAACAGGAACCTTTATGGCTACACCTTC. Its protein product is CSVSPANRNLYGYTF. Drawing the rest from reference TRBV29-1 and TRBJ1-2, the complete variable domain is SAVISQKPSRDICQRGTSLTIQCQVDSQVTMMFWYRQQPGQSLTLIATANQGSEATYESGFVIDKFPISRPNLTFSTLTVSNMSPEDSSIYLCSVSPANRNLYGYTFGSGTRLTVV.

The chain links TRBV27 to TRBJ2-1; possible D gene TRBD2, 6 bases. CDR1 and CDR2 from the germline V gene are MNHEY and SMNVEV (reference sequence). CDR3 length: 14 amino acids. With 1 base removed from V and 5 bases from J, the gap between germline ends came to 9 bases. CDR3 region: CASSLLGGNNEQFF. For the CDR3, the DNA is TGTGCCAGCAGTTTATTGGGGGGAAACAATGAGCAGTTCTTC.

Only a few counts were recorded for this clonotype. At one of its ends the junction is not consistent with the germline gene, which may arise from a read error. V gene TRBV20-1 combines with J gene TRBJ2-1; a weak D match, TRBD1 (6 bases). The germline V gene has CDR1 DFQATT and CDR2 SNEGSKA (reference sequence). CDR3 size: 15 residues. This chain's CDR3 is CSASGFGTSYDEQFF. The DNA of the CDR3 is TGCAGTGCTAGTGGTTTCGGGACATCCTACGATGAGCAGTTCTTC.

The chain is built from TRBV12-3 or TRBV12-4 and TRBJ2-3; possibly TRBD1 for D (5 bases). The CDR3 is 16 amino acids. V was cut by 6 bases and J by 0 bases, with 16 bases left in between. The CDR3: CASSPNRLPSTDTQYF. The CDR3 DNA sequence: TGTGCCAGCAGCCCGAACAGGCTCCCTAGCACAGATACGCAGTATTTT.

The CDR3 DNA sequence: TGTGCCAGCAGCTCCGCCCCCGTCGATACGCAGTATTTT. This translates into CASSSAPVDTQYF. The rearrangement uses TRBV5-5 and TRBJ2-3; D not resolved. The V and J ends lost 3 bases and 6 bases respectively, with 11 bases between them. CDR1 SGHKS and CDR2 YYEKEE come from the germline V gene (reference sequence). CDR3 length: 13 residues.

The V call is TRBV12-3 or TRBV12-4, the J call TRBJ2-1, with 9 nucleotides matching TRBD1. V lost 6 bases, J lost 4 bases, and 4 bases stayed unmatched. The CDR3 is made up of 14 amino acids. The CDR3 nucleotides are TGTGCCAGCAGGACAGGGGGGAGGTACAATGAGCAGTTCTTC. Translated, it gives CASRTGGRYNEQFF.

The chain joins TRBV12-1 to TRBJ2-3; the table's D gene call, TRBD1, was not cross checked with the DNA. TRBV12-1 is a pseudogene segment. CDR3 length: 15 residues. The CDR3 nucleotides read TGTGCCAGCGGCCCGGGGGCAGGGGGCCCAGATACGCAGTATTTT. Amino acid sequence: CASGPGAGGPDTQYF.

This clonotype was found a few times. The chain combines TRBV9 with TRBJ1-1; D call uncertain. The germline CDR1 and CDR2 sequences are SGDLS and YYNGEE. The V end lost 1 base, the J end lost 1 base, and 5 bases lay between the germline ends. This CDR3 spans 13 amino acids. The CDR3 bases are TGTGCCAGCAGCGTATCTGAGAACACTGAAGCTTTCTTT. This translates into CASSVSENTEAFF.

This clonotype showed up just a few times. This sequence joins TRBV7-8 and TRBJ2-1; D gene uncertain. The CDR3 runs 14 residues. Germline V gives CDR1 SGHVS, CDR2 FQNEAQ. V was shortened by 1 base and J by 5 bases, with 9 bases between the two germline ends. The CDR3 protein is CASSLDWSNNEQFF. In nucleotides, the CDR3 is TGTGCCAGCAGCTTAGATTGGAGCAACAATGAGCAGTTCTTC.

CDR3 coding DNA: TGTGCCAGCAGTTTGGTAGGCGGACAGGCGGACTACGAGCAGTACTTC. Protein: CASSLVGGQADYEQYF. The chain is built from TRBV28 and TRBJ2-7, with 7 bases identical to TRBD1. V trimming: 3 bases; J trimming: 3 bases; junction bases outside the gene matches: 11. CDR3 size: 16 residues. Germline values: CDR1 MDHEN, CDR2 SYDVKM.

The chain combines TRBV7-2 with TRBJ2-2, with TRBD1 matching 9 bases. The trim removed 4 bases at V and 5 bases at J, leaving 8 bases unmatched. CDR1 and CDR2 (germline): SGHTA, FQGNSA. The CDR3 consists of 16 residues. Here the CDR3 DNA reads TGTGCCAGCAGCTGGGGTCGGGACAGGGAAACCGGGGAGCTGTTTTTT. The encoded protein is CASSWGRDRETGELFF.

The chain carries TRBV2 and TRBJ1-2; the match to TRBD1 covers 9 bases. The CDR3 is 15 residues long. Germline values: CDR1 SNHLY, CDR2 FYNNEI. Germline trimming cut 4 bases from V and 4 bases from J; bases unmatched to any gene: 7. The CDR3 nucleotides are TGTGCCAGCAGTGGGGACAGGGAGGTCGGCTATGGCTACACCTTC. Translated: CASSGDREVGYGYTF.

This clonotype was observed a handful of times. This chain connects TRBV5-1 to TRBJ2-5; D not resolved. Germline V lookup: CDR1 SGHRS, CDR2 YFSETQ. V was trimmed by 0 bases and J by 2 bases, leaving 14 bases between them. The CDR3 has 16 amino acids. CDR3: CASSLAPSVLQETQYF. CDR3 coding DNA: TGCGCCAGCAGCTTGGCCCCGAGCGTGCTGCAAGAGACCCAGTACTTC. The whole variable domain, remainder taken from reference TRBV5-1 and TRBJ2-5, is KAGVTQTPRYLIKTRGQQVTLSCSPISGHRSVSWYQQTPGQGLQFLFEYFSETQRNKGNFPGRFSGRQFSNSRSEMNVSTLELGDSALYLCASSLAPSVLQETQYFGPGTRLLVL.

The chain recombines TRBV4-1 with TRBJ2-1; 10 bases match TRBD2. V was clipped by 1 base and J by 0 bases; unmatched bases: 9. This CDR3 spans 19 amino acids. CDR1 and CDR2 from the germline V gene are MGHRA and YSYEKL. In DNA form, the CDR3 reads TGCGCCAGCAGCCAAGTACCTAGCGGGGGCTTTAGCTCCTACAATGAGCAGTTCTTC. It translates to CASSQVPSGGFSSYNEQFF.

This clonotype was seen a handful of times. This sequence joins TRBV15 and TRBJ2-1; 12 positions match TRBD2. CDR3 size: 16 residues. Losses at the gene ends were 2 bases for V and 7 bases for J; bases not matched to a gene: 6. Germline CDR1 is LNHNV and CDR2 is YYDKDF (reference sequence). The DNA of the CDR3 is TGTGCCACCAGCAGAACCCTAGCGGGGGGGCAAAATGAGCAGTTCTTC. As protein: CATSRTLAGGQNEQFF.

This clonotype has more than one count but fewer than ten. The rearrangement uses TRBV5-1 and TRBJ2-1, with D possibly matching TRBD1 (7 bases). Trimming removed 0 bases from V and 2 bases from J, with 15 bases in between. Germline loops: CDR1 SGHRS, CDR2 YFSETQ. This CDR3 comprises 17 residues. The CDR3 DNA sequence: TGCGCCAGCAGCTTGGTAGGGGGGCAGGGGGCCTACAATGAGCAGTTCTTC. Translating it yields CASSLVGGQGAYNEQFF. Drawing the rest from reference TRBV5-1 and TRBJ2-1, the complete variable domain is KAGVTQTPRYLIKTRGQQVTLSCSPISGHRSVSWYQQTPGQGLQFLFEYFSETQRNKGNFPGRFSGRQFSNSRSEMNVSTLELGDSALYLCASSLVGGQGAYNEQFFGPGTRLTVL.

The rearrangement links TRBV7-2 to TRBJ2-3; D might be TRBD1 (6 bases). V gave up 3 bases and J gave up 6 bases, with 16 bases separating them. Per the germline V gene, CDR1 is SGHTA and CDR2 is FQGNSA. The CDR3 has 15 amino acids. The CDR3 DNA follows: TGTGCCAGCAGCTTGTCCGTCACAGGGACCGATACGCAGTATTTT. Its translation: CASSLSVTGTDTQYF.

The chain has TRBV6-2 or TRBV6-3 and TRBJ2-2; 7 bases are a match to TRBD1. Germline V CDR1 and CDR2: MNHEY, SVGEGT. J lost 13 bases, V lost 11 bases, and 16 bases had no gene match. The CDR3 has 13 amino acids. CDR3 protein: CAARDRNVFGLFF. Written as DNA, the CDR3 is TGTGCCGCCCGGGACAGAAATGTTTTTGGGCTGTTTTTT.